The present T cell receptor (beta chain) was sequenced within a study of blood T cell repertoires in COVID-19 (dated by TCRdb to between 2020 and 2021). For context, the study as a whole: Collaborator samples came from the United States, Italy and Spain and covered acute and convalescent phases of COVID-19. The material from the prospective study consisted of cDNA or gDNA derived from T cells, B-cell-depleted T cells, or PBMCs. Subjects who had been exposed to COVID-19, were actively infected with it, or had recovered from it provided the deeply sampled blood TCRbeta repertoires that made up the dataset. The repertoires were released in a freely available public database intended as a resource for research on the immune response to SARS-CoV-2. Samples came from the ongoing ImmuneRACE study (first 160 participants) plus 1,254 subjects from 6 global collaborators. A de-identified subject ID, COVID-19 status, age in years and sex were almost always included in the sample metadata. Where available, HLA class I and class II types were obtained from metadata supplied by the sample provider rather than from assay-based typing. What the authors observed across the whole study: How much clinical and demographic metadata was included differed by source and by participant, and the metadata was provided uncurated.

About this clone itself: Its antigen is not yet known. One base away there is no much larger clone; base qualities are not given.

Enrolling through a virtual design, the prospective study's participants ranged in age from roughly 18 to 95 years and lived across roughly 24 United States geographic areas. In the prospective study, cohorts were assigned on the basis of participant-reported clinical history obtained from a screening survey and a study questionnaire. Recovered participants in ImmuneRACE Cohort 3 were defined as having two consecutive negative NP/OP PCR tests, clearance from a healthcare professional, or resolution of symptoms. Mobile phlebotomists in the prospective study collected whole blood, serum and a nasopharyngeal or oropharyngeal swab from every participant. Participants in the prospective study had the option to provide additional blood draws and questionnaires over a roughly 2-month period. Prospective study blood samples were shipped either frozen or at room temperature before DNA extraction. The germline V gene provides CDR1 SGHTA and CDR2 FQGNSA. The junction shows trimming of 2 bases on V and 8 bases on J, plus 12 bases between the germline ends. The CDR3 runs 14 amino acids, cysteine and phenylalanine included. Solely the CDR3 DNA is kept, with 42 bases framed from the first base.

TCRbeta CDR3 regions were amplified from genomic DNA by means of the immunoSEQ Assay, a bias-controlled multiplex PCR. In the source study's methods: Nucleated cell counts per sample were estimated from amplification of reference gene primers within the assay. To quantify the absolute abundance of each unique TCRbeta CDR3 rearrangement, sequence reads were collapsed and filtered. For each sample, productive Simpson clonality was calculated as the square root of Simpson's diversity index over productive rearrangements. TCRdb provides this immuneACCESS table in a form limited to in-frame rearrangements. Some clones are lacking; in checked studies, under half of them reflect an unresolved V gene, and why the rest are absent is not known. The V and J calls and clone size come from that table; D and trimming were worked out from the DNA. This sample has about 290,000 clones in its table, and 89% of those were observed once. The ten largest clonotypes hold 1.7% of the sample.

This TCR came from a woman aged 40 to 49 who had recovered from COVID-19. Sequencing was carried out using PBMCs or T cells enriched from blood (not recorded which). The V gene is TRBV7-2 and the J gene is TRBJ1-4, with the D gene not clear enough to name. CDR3 protein: CASSLPGEGEKLFF. The DNA sequence is as follows: TGTGCCAGCAGCTTACCCGGGGAAGGCGAAAAACTGTTTTTT.